The rows below give T cell receptor beta chains drawn from one sample of a study of tumor-infiltrating lymphocytes in primary liver carcinoma. MiXCR was run by TCRdb on the multiplex PCR reads, yielding one entry per CDR3 protein. The profile covers under 150,000 distinct CDR3 sequences, with about two thirds appearing a single time and over 8% taken by the ten largest. Sequencing was carried out using tumor-adjacent normal liver tissue. The receptors here all came from a woman aged 60-75 years with primary liver carcinoma and hepatitis B virus infection. Each CDR3 is given without its conserved first and last residue. Fields, in order: J gene, V gene, CDR3 protein.

j_gene: TRBJ1-6; v_gene: TRBV6-5; CDR3aa: ASSQSVGVGDNRAPH
j_gene: TRBJ1-1; v_gene: TRBV29-1; CDR3aa: SVVEVPEAF
j_gene: TRBJ2-1; v_gene: TRBV12-3/TRBV12-4; CDR3aa: VSSPTLGNSWSKGDEQF
j_gene: TRBJ2-1; v_gene: TRBV11-2; CDR3aa: ASGLGFLADYNEQF
j_gene: TRBJ2-7; v_gene: TRBV9; CDR3aa: ASSPRAGAAYEQY
j_gene: TRBJ2-6; v_gene: TRBV5-4; CDR3aa: ASSLAGGQYSSGANVLA
j_gene: TRBJ2-2; v_gene: TRBV20-1; CDR3aa: SARDDRGPNTGELF
j_gene: TRBJ1-6; v_gene: TRBV7-8; CDR3aa: ASSLDSGGRGSPLH
j_gene: TRBJ2-7; v_gene: TRBV28; CDR3aa: ASSVPPDSSSARSYEQY
j_gene: TRBJ1-1; v_gene: TRBV2; CDR3aa: ATFRDTGFAEAF
j_gene: TRBJ2-7; v_gene: TRBV20-1; CDR3aa: SAKGQIAKVSYEQY
j_gene: TRBJ2-7; v_gene: TRBV6-5; CDR3aa: ASGRLIAGGSYEQY
j_gene: TRBJ2-7; v_gene: TRBV7-9; CDR3aa: ANSRGQANEQY
j_gene: TRBJ1-1; v_gene: TRBV11-2; CDR3aa: ASRYTGGRTEAF
j_gene: TRBJ2-2; v_gene: TRBV28; CDR3aa: ASRVYRVSQNTGELF
j_gene: TRBJ2-2; v_gene: TRBV29-1; CDR3aa: SVDAGMGSGELS
j_gene: TRBJ2-5; v_gene: TRBV6-2/TRBV6-3; CDR3aa: ANSYSGQGAGIQY
j_gene: TRBJ2-7; v_gene: TRBV14; CDR3aa: ARSPHNYEQY
j_gene: TRBJ1-4; v_gene: TRBV7-9; CDR3aa: ANTRSAGEKLV
j_gene: TRBJ2-3; v_gene: TRBV10-3; CDR3aa: AISELANTDTQY
j_gene: TRBJ1-1; v_gene: TRBV28; CDR3aa: ASSLGDRGGAF
j_gene: TRBJ1-4; v_gene: TRBV6-5; CDR3aa: ASTLRVGEKLF
j_gene: TRBJ2-6; v_gene: TRBV11-3; CDR3aa: ASCPRQGTGANVLA
j_gene: TRBJ2-1; v_gene: TRBV12-3/TRBV12-4; CDR3aa: VSSKVVWGSDNEQF
j_gene: TRBJ2-6; v_gene: TRBV9; CDR3aa: ASSDQRNSSSGANVMT
j_gene: TRBJ2-7; v_gene: TRBV29-1; CDR3aa: SYRQGTYEPY
j_gene: TRBJ1-2; v_gene: TRBV29-1; CDR3aa: SEGTGRYYGYT
j_gene: TRBJ2-7; v_gene: TRBV6-5; CDR3aa: ARSTPRDSRYKQY
j_gene: TRBJ1-1; v_gene: TRBV4-1; CDR3aa: ASSQCPGSVYTEAF
j_gene: TRBJ2-7; v_gene: TRBV6-5; CDR3aa: ASSYYTGTGGFEQY
j_gene: TRBJ2-5; v_gene: TRBV11-1; CDR3aa: ASSLGLDALLEAQH
j_gene: TRBJ2-3; v_gene: TRBV6-2/TRBV6-3; CDR3aa: ASSYREAGPPDTQY